These 8 T cell receptor beta chains were sequenced from one sample in a study of blood T cell repertoires in COVID-19. TCRdb keeps only in-frame clones here, not all; method: immunoSEQ multiplex PCR. The sample includes around 50,000 clones, around 90% of them seen just once. The sequenced sample was peripheral blood. Receptor source: a man between 70 and 80 years old with active COVID-19.

The chain uses TRBV19 and TRBJ1-5, with a tentative D call TRBD1 (6 bases). The CDR3 covers 15 residues. Germline loops: CDR1 LNHDA, CDR2 SQIVND (reference sequence). The ends were cut back, 3 bases at V and 9 bases at J, with 18 bases in the middle. The CDR3 here is CASSIIAGDVRPQHF. CDR3 DNA: TGTGCCAGTAGTATTATCGCAGGGGACGTTCGGCCCCAGCATTTT.

The V call is TRBV25-1, the J call TRBJ1-2, with D unresolved. The CDR3 is 11 residues long. CDR1 MGHDK and CDR2 SYGVNS come from the germline V gene. V was clipped by 11 bases and J by 6 bases, with 13 bases between them. CDR3 sequence: CAVGSGDGYTF. For the CDR3, the DNA is TGTGCCGTAGGTTCGGGAGATGGCTACACCTTC.

The chain combines TRBV19 with TRBJ2-2; TRBD1 is a possible D gene (5 bases). The V end lost 7 bases, the J end lost 1 base, and 10 bases lay between the germline ends. The CDR3 sequence is 14 residues long. Per the germline V gene, CDR1 is LNHDA and CDR2 is SQIVND (reference sequence). CDR3 coding DNA: TGTGCCAGTACCTTCACAGGGAACACCGGGGAGCTGTTTTTT. Protein sequence: CASTFTGNTGELFF.

The chain uses TRBV5-1 and TRBJ2-5, with D possibly TRBD1 on 6 matching bases. Per germline, CDR1 SGHRS and CDR2 YFSETQ. The V and J ends lost 0 bases and 4 bases respectively, with 10 bases between them. This CDR3 spans 14 amino acids. CDR3 bases: TGCGCCAGCAGCTTGGGGCAGGGGAGAGAGACCCAGTACTTC. Protein product: CASSLGQGRETQYF.

J is TRBJ2-1 and V is TRBV11-3, with 7 bases that match TRBD1. The CDR3 loop spans 14 amino acids. The junction had 4 bases not matched to a gene; V was cut back by 2 bases and J by 6 bases. Germline V gene lookup returns CDR1 SGHNT and CDR2 YENEEA. Here the CDR3 reads CASSLSDRVNEQFF. CDR3 nucleotides: TGTGCCAGCAGCTTATCCGACAGGGTCAATGAGCAGTTCTTC.

The chain links TRBV5-1 to TRBJ1-2; TRBD1 aligns across 9 bases. J was trimmed by 8 bases and V by 4 bases; bases with no gene match: 6. This CDR3 comprises 13 residues. The germline V gene has CDR1 SGHRS and CDR2 YFSETQ. The CDR3 is CASSRDRADGYTF. CDR3 bases: TGCGCCAGCAGCCGGGACAGGGCAGACGGCTACACCTTC.

The chain couples TRBV9 to TRBJ2-1; D perhaps matches TRBD1 (6 bases). From germline, CDR1 is SGDLS and CDR2 YYNGEE. The CDR3 has 13 amino acids. V lost 4 bases and J 5 bases, leaving 10 bases between the germline ends. CDR3 DNA: TGTGCCAGCAGCAGGAACAGGGACAATGAGCAGTTCTTC. It translates to CASSRNRDNEQFF. Using reference TRBV9 and TRBJ2-1 for the parts outside the CDR3, the full variable domain is DSGVTQTPKHLITATGQRVTLRCSPRSGDLSVYWYQQSLDQGLQFLIQYYNGEERAKGNILERFSAQQFPDLHSELNLSSLELGDSALYFCASSRNRDNEQFFGPGTRLTVL.

CDR3 in DNA: TGTGCCAGCAGCTGGGACTTTGGAGCTGGAAACACCATATATTTT. This sequence encodes CASSWDFGAGNTIYF. The chain joins TRBV6-5 to TRBJ1-3, with D tentatively TRBD1 (5 bases). The CDR3 runs to 15 residues. Trimming removed 6 bases at V and 2 bases at J, with 14 bases between. Germline loops: CDR1 MNHEY, CDR2 SVGAGI.